A single T cell receptor beta chain is shown here with its context. The repertoire was sequenced with immunoSEQ multiplex PCR; TCRdb's copy has only in-frame clones and lacks some. The sample lists tens of thousands of clones; less than 90% were seen once. These data come from a study of control samples from healthy donors and cancer patients. V gave up 3 bases and J gave up 2 bases, with 11 bases separating them. The germline CDR1 and CDR2 sequences are SGDLS and YYNGEE. The CDR3 sequence is 14 residues long. This sequence joins TRBV9 and TRBJ1-1, with a weak D call TRBD1 (6 bases). Source material: blood. The receptor was derived from a man aged 55 to 70 in good health. This chain's CDR3 is CASSGTAVNTEAFF. The CDR3 DNA is TGTGCCAGCAGCGGGACAGCTGTTAACACTGAAGCTTTCTTT. The full variable domain, completed using reference TRBV9 and TRBJ1-1, is DSGVTQTPKHLITATGQRVTLRCSPRSGDLSVYWYQQSLDQGLQFLIQYYNGEERAKGNILERFSAQQFPDLHSELNLSSLELGDSALYFCASSGTAVNTEAFFGQGTRLTVV.